This T cell receptor beta chain was identified in a study of T-cell reconstitution after alpha-beta-depleted transplantation in children. Library preparation (for TCRbeta) was performed with unique molecular identifiers. TCRdb passed the PCR reads through MiXCR, listing each CDR3 protein once. Of about 540,000 distinct CDR3 sequences listed, around 20% are singletons. Trimming took 0 bases from V and 0 from J, leaving 14 bases between them. Germline CDR1 SQVTM, CDR2 ANQGSEA. This CDR3 is built from 16 residues. Sequenced material: PBMCs from the stem cell graft donor, taken from the stem cell graft. The receptor was isolated from a human donor who donated a stem cell graft to a child with acute lymphoblastic leukemia. This chain uses TRBV29-1 with TRBJ2-5; either TRBD1 or TRBD2 may fit D (5 bases each). The CDR3 DNA reads TGCAGCGTTGAAGACTGGGACCACCCGTACCAAGAGACCCAGTACTTC. It encodes CSVEDWDHPYQETQYF.